Each of the 24 T cell receptor beta chains below was sequenced from the same sample in a study of shared clonotypes between healthy human individuals. Assay: immunoSEQ multiplex PCR; the TCRdb copy retains only in-frame clones and omits some. The sample shows under 1,900,000 clones, around 98.5% of them seen only once. Sequenced sample: naive CD4+ T cells sorted from blood. Subset meaning: CD45RA+ positively selected. These receptor sequences come from a man aged 30-40 years in good health.

With regard to this clone: This same CDR3 is encoded by further DNA sequences in the sample. The chain uses TRBV4-3 and TRBJ2-3; D call uncertain. The length of the CDR3 is 14 residues. CDR1 and CDR2 from the germline V gene are LGHNA and YSLEER. Trimming shortened V by 0 bases and J by 3 bases, and 7 bases separated the two germline ends. The CDR3 bases are TGCGCCAGCAGCCAAGATATTTCGACAGATACGCAGTATTTT. The encoded protein is CASSQDISTDTQYF.

The chain couples TRBV5-1 to TRBJ2-7; 11 nucleotides align to TRBD1. V shed 5 bases and J 4 bases; nucleotides not matched to a gene: 5. From germline, CDR1 is SGHRS and CDR2 YFSETQ. This CDR3 comprises 14 residues. CDR3 nucleotide sequence: TGCGCCAGCAGACCAGGACAGGGGGCTTACGAGCAGTACTTC. Amino acid sequence: CASRPGQGAYEQYF.

V gene TRBV15 combines with J gene TRBJ2-7; no clear D gene. There are 14 residues in the CDR3. Germline-derived CDR1 and CDR2 are LNHNV and YYDKDF (reference sequence). Trimming took 3 bases from V and 3 from J, leaving 12 bases between them. The CDR3 nucleotides are TGTGCCACCAGCAGGGCACCCACCAGCTACGAGCAGTACTTC. Translated: CATSRAPTSYEQYF.

A remark on this clone: Other nucleotide sequences from this sample produce the same CDR3. This rearrangement joins TRBV2 to TRBJ2-5; 7 bases are shared with TRBD1. The CDR3 runs 13 residues. Germline-derived CDR1 and CDR2 are SNHLY and FYNNEI. V was pared by 6 bases and J by 5 bases, with 6 bases of the junction left unmatched. The CDR3 DNA sequence: TGTGCCAGCAGACCGGGACAGAGGGAGACCCAGTACTTC. Protein sequence: CASRPGQRETQYF.

The chain has TRBV7-9 and TRBJ1-1; 9 positions agree with TRBD1. Germline V CDR1 and CDR2: SEHNR, FQNEAQ (reference sequence). The CDR3 spans 14 residues. The V gene end was trimmed by 5 bases and the J gene end by 5 bases; junction bases not matched to a gene: 6. CDR3 amino acids: CASSRSGQGTEAFF. CDR3 coding DNA: TGTGCCAGCAGCCGCTCGGGACAGGGTACTGAAGCTTTCTTT.

V and J are TRBV5-4 and TRBJ2-7; 8 bases are shared with TRBD1. The CDR3 contains 16 residues. V was pared by 0 bases and J by 4 bases, with 9 bases of the junction left unmatched. Germline V CDR1 and CDR2: SGHNT, YYREEE (reference sequence). The CDR3 bases are TGTGCCAGCAGCTTGGGGGACAGGCCCTTAGGATACGAGCAGTACTTC. Encoded protein: CASSLGDRPLGYEQYF. The entire variable domain, with the rest obtained from reference TRBV5-4 and TRBJ2-7, is as follows: ETGVTQSPTHLIKTRGQQVTLRCSSQSGHNTVSWYQQALGQGPQFIFQYYREEENGRGNFPPRFSGLQFPNYSSELNVNALELDDSALYLCASSLGDRPLGYEQYFGPGTRLTVT.

This chain joins TRBV5-5 and TRBJ1-4, with D unclear. V dropped 1 base and J dropped 5 bases, with 15 bases sitting between them. This CDR3 has 16 residues. Per germline, CDR1 SGHKS and CDR2 YYEKEE (reference sequence). The CDR3 reads CASSLPAPGGNEKLFF. The DNA of the CDR3 is TGTGCCAGCAGCTTGCCCGCGCCGGGAGGGAATGAAAAACTGTTTTTT.

The chain links TRBV2 to TRBJ1-2; 8 nucleotides line up with TRBD1. This CDR3 spans 14 amino acids. J was trimmed by 4 bases and V by 3 bases; bases with no gene match: 4. CDR1 and CDR2 from the germline V gene are SNHLY and FYNNEI. CDR3 DNA: TGTGCCAGCAGTGAGTCGACAGGGGCCTATGGCTACACCTTC. Its translation is CASSESTGAYGYTF.

Of note for this clone: The same CDR3 is also encoded by other DNA sequences in this sample. V is TRBV5-1 and J is TRBJ1-4; D is uncertain. The germline gives CDR1 SGHRS, CDR2 YFSETQ. Trimming removed 4 bases from V and 0 bases from J, with 10 bases in between. The length of the CDR3 is 15 residues. CDR3 sequence: CASSPTGATNEKLFF. CDR3 nucleotide sequence: TGCGCCAGCAGCCCTACCGGTGCAACTAATGAAAAACTGTTTTTT.

This chain connects TRBV5-1 to TRBJ1-4; D is undetermined. The germline CDR1 and CDR2 sequences are SGHRS and YFSETQ. V was cut by 0 bases and J by 12 bases, with 12 bases left in between. CDR3 length: 13 residues. CDR3 sequence: CASSLEAGYELFF. CDR3 sequence (DNA): TGCGCCAGCAGCTTGGAGGCCGGGTATGAACTGTTTTTT. The full variable domain, completed using reference TRBV5-1 and TRBJ1-4, is KAGVTQTPRYLIKTRGQQVTLSCSPISGHRSVSWYQQTPGQGLQFLFEYFSETQRNKGNFPGRFSGRQFSNSRSEMNVSTLELGDSALYLCASSLEAGYELFFGSGTQLSVL.

A single count supports this clone. The V call is TRBV28, the J call TRBJ1-1, with D hard to call. The V and J ends lost 5 bases and 7 bases respectively, with 20 bases between them. The CDR3 has 15 amino acids. CDR1 is MDHEN and CDR2 is SYDVKM in the germline V gene. CDR3 sequence: CASSTLGTPLIEAFF. The CDR3 bases are TGTGCCAGCAGTACCTTAGGTACCCCTCTAATTGAAGCTTTCTTT.

This clone appeared once. The chain combines TRBV6-5 with TRBJ1-2; D not certain. This CDR3 has 13 amino acids. V shed 6 bases and J shed 8 bases, with 16 bases lying between them. Per the germline V gene, CDR1 is MNHEY and CDR2 is SVGAGI. The CDR3 DNA reads as TGTGCCAGCAGCTTCGGGTTGGGTAGAGGCTACACCTTC. It codes for CASSFGLGRGYTF.

The chain joins TRBV23-1 to TRBJ1-3, with a possible D match to TRBD1 (5 bases). TRBV23-1 is treated as an ORF (open reading frame) with a function not yet certain. CDR3 length: 15 residues. V was pared by 4 bases and J by 1 base, with 11 bases between. The CDR3 DNA follows: TGCGCCAGCAGTCGATTCAGGGCTTCTGGAAACACCATATATTTT. Its protein product is CASSRFRASGNTIYF.

This chain connects TRBV28 to TRBJ2-7; 8 bases agree with TRBD1. Germline CDR1 reads MDHEN; CDR2 reads SYDVKM. V lost 7 bases to trimming and J lost 0 bases; unmatched junction nucleotides: 8. The CDR3 totals 15 residues. CDR3 DNA sequence: TGTGCCAGCATTCGGGACAGGAAAGTCTCCTACGAGCAGTACTTC. This codes for CASIRDRKVSYEQYF.

This clone showed up just once. Other DNA sequences in this specimen translate into the identical CDR3. The V gene is TRBV6-6, the J gene TRBJ2-5, with D unclear. Looked up from germline, CDR1 is MNHNY and CDR2 is SVGAGI (reference sequence). CDR3 length: 11 amino acids. Trimming removed 2 bases at V and 5 bases at J, with 3 bases between. Here the CDR3 DNA reads TGTGCCAGCAGTTACCTTGAGACCCAGTACTTC. Amino acid sequence: CASSYLETQYF.

In its sample, this clone was seen once. The genes are TRBV7-3 and TRBJ2-3; the D gene is possibly TRBD1 (6 bases). V was pared by 0 bases and J by 2 bases, with 9 bases between. The germline V gene has CDR1 SGHTA and CDR2 FQGTGA. CDR3 length: 15 residues. CDR3 sequence: CASSLTRDNTDTQYF. CDR3 sequence (DNA): TGTGCCAGCAGCTTAACCCGGGACAACACAGATACGCAGTATTTT.

The rearrangement links TRBV2 to TRBJ2-3; tentative D call: TRBD2 (5 bases). CDR3 length: 13 amino acids. The germline V gene encodes CDR1 SNHLY and CDR2 FYNNEI. Deletions cut 7 bases from V and 0 bases from J, with 8 bases between. The CDR3: CASKRGSTDTQYF. Here the CDR3 DNA reads TGTGCCAGCAAGAGAGGGAGCACAGATACGCAGTATTTT.

This CDR3 reads CASSSGGAGDPTGELFF. The CDR3 bases are TGTGCCAGCAGCTCCGGTGGTGCGGGAGATCCCACCGGGGAGCTGTTTTTT. The rearrangement uses TRBV5-4 and TRBJ2-2; TRBD2 agrees at 7 bases. V gave up 3 bases and J gave up 4 bases; unmatched junction bases: 12. The CDR3 spans 17 residues. Germline values: CDR1 SGHNT, CDR2 YYREEE (reference sequence). Together with reference TRBV5-4 and TRBJ2-2, the CDR3 gives the full variable domain: ETGVTQSPTHLIKTRGQQVTLRCSSQSGHNTVSWYQQALGQGPQFIFQYYREEENGRGNFPPRFSGLQFPNYSSELNVNALELDDSALYLCASSSGGAGDPTGELFFGEGSRLTVL.

The chain is built from TRBV18 and TRBJ2-3; D unresolved. The CDR3 spans 13 residues. Trimming cost V 5 bases and J 4 bases, with 10 bases left between them. Germline assignment: CDR1 KGHSH and CDR2 LQKENI. The CDR3 DNA sequence: TGTGCCAGCTCAGGGGATGTAGCAGATACGCAGTATTTT. Translating gives CASSGDVADTQYF.

The V and J genes are TRBV2 and TRBJ2-7; a weak D match, TRBD2 (6 bases). Germline lookup yields CDR1 SNHLY and CDR2 FYNNEI. The V end was cut by 1 base, the J end by 6 bases, with 7 bases between. The CDR3 extends over 12 amino acids. The CDR3 coding sequence is TGTGCCAGCAGTGAAGGGGGGGTCGAGCAGTACTTC. Protein: CASSEGGVEQYF.

This sequence joins TRBV27 and TRBJ1-5; no firm D call. The CDR3 loop spans 17 amino acids. Germline lookup yields CDR1 MNHEY and CDR2 SMNVEV (reference sequence). Trimming removed 1 base at V and 1 base at J, with 14 bases between. The CDR3 here is CASSLFGRQRSNQPQHF. In DNA form, the CDR3 reads TGTGCCAGCAGTTTATTTGGTCGGCAGAGAAGCAATCAGCCCCAGCATTTT.

The chain employs TRBV6-1 and TRBJ1-4; the D gene is possibly TRBD1 (6 bases). The germline gives CDR1 MNHNS, CDR2 SASEGT. The length of the CDR3 is 15 residues. The V and J ends lost 3 bases and 7 bases respectively, with 15 bases between them. The CDR3 region is CASSENRAIFEKLFF. CDR3 bases: TGTGCCAGCAGTGAGAACAGGGCGATTTTTGAAAAACTGTTTTTT.

Concerning this clone: Other DNA sequences of this sample code for an identical CDR3. The gene calls are TRBV9 and TRBJ2-3, with D unresolved. V lost 0 bases and J lost 4, with 3 bases in between. Germline V gene data show CDR1 as SGDLS and CDR2 as YYNGEE. The CDR3 has 12 amino acids. CDR3 protein: CASSVVADTQYF. The CDR3 DNA is TGTGCCAGCAGCGTAGTTGCAGATACGCAGTATTTT.

The rearrangement links TRBV7-8 to TRBJ1-4, with D unresolved. This CDR3 contains 17 residues. The germline V gene has CDR1 SGHVS and CDR2 FQNEAQ. V shed 4 bases and J shed 7 bases, with 22 bases lying between them. The CDR3 region is CASSSQRAGSAGEKLFF. CDR3 DNA sequence: TGTGCCAGCAGCTCGCAACGGGCGGGTAGTGCGGGTGAAAAACTGTTTTTT. Drawing the rest from reference TRBV7-8 and TRBJ1-4, the complete variable domain is GAGVSQSPRYKVAKRGQDVALRCDPISGHVSLFWYQQALGQGPEFLTYFQNEAQLDKSGLPSDRFFAERPEGSVSTLKIQRTQQEDSAVYLCASSSQRAGSAGEKLFFGSGTQLSVL.